The rows below give T cell receptor beta chains drawn from one sample of a study of blood T cell repertoires in COVID-19. Libraries were prepared by immunoSEQ multiplex PCR; TCRdb keeps only in-frame clonotypes and omits some of them. This sample has 150,000 to 200,000 clones, with less than 90% found just once. The specimen sequenced was peripheral blood. Receptor source: a woman in her seventies with COVID-19, enrolled during active disease. Each CDR3 is given with its conserved first and last residue. D genes are given only for firm matches. Rows may omit the clone size; those that give it use once, few, many or a size class.

d_call,clone_size,v_call,j_call,cdr3_aa,cdr3_nt
.,.,TRBV19,TRBJ1-4,CASSIISAESELFF,TGTGCCAGTAGTATAATCTCCGCGGAGAGTGAGCTGTTTTTT
TRBD1,.,TRBV10-3,TRBJ1-5,CAISVSGGYQPQHF,TGTGCCATCAGTGTTTCAGGGGGCTATCAGCCCCAGCATTTT
.,.,TRBV28,TRBJ2-1,CASSLQGGNEQFF,TGTGCCAGCAGTCTGCAGGGGGGCAATGAGCAGTTCTTC
TRBD1,.,TRBV9,TRBJ1-5,CASSPDRGDQPQHF,TGTGCCAGCAGCCCGGACAGGGGCGATCAGCCCCAGCATTTT
.,.,TRBV19,TRBJ2-2,CASLSPGELFF,TGTGCCAGTCTAAGTCCCGGGGAGCTGTTTTTT
TRBD1,.,TRBV28,TRBJ2-4,CASSPPGQGNIQYF,TGTGCCAGCAGCCCCCCGGGACAGGGAAACATTCAGTACTTC
TRBD1,.,TRBV28,TRBJ1-4,CASGSTGEGEKLFF,TGTGCCAGCGGATCGACAGGGGAGGGCGAAAAACTGTTTTTT
TRBD1,.,TRBV2,TRBJ1-4,CASSERQGGTNEKLFF,TGTGCCAGCAGTGAACGACAGGGAGGTACTAATGAAAAACTGTTTTTT
.,.,TRBV19,TRBJ1-1,CASSRGNTEAFF,TGTGCCAGTAGTCGGGGGAACACTGAAGCTTTCTTT
TRBD1,.,TRBV5-4,TRBJ1-2,CASSLSGTGGRGYTF,TGTGCCAGCAGCCTTTCCGGGACAGGGGGCCGGGGCTACACCTTC
.,.,TRBV5-4,TRBJ1-6,CASSLDSSIDSPLHF,TGTGCCAGCAGCTTGGACAGTTCCATCGATTCACCCCTCCACTTT
.,.,TRBV21-1,TRBJ2-3,CATQGTGLTDTQYF,TGTGCCACCCAAGGTACAGGGTTGACAGATACGCAGTATTTT
.,few,TRBV5-1,TRBJ1-2,CASATIQGIYGYTF,TGCGCCAGCGCGACCATTCAGGGGATCTATGGCTACACCTTC
TRBD2,.,TRBV7-2,TRBJ2-7,CASSFPGLAGVGEQYF,TGTGCCAGCAGCTTCCCGGGACTAGCGGGAGTTGGAGAGCAGTACTTC
.,few,TRBV6-6,TRBJ1-5,CASKGGGRGNQPQHF,TGTGCCAGCAAGGGTGGGGGCCGGGGCAATCAGCCCCAGCATTTT
TRBD2,.,TRBV18,TRBJ2-2,CASSRRTSGSLAGELFF,TGTGCCAGCTCACGTCGGACTAGCGGGAGCTTGGCCGGGGAGCTGTTTTTT
.,.,TRBV5-8,TRBJ1-4,CASSLVWGRTNEKLFF,TGTGCCAGCAGCTTGGTTTGGGGGCGAACTAATGAAAAACTGTTTTTT
.,once,TRBV7-6,TRBJ2-2,CASSPQPGYNAGELFF,TGTGCCAGCAGCCCCCAACCCGGGTACAACGCCGGGGAGCTGTTTTTT
.,many,TRBV7-6,TRBJ2-1,CASSLAGALGDEQFF,TGTGCCAGCAGCTTAGCGGGGGCCCTGGGCGATGAGCAGTTCTTC
TRBD2,few,TRBV5-1,TRBJ2-3,CASSLSPSGGTDTQYF,TGCGCCAGCAGCTTGAGCCCTAGCGGGGGCACAGATACGCAGTATTTT
.,few,TRBV6-6,TRBJ1-1,CASRPGEEGTEAFF,TGTGCCAGCAGGCCAGGGGAAGAGGGCACTGAAGCTTTCTTT
.,.,TRBV27,TRBJ1-3,CASSSGDTIYF,TGTGCCAGCAGTTCCGGGGACACCATATATTTT
TRBD2,.,TRBV27,TRBJ2-2,CASSLISGGSARELFF,TGTGCCAGCAGTTTAATTTCCGGGGGGTCTGCCCGGGAGCTGTTTTTT
.,.,TRBV18,TRBJ1-1,CASSFSMQGGNTEAFF,TGTGCCAGCTCTTTCTCTATGCAGGGAGGGAACACTGAAGCTTTCTTT
TRBD1,.,TRBV5-6,TRBJ1-6,CASSGGQESSYNSPLHF,TGTGCCAGCAGCGGGGGACAGGAGAGCTCCTATAATTCACCCCTCCACTTT
TRBD1,few,TRBV27,TRBJ1-1,CASRGQGKYEAFF,TGTGCCAGCAGGGGACAGGGGAAGTATGAAGCTTTCTTT
.,.,TRBV12-3/TRBV12-4,TRBJ1-1,CASSSQEKEAFF,TGTGCCAGCAGCTCCCAGGAAAAAGAAGCTTTCTTT
TRBD1,.,TRBV24-1,TRBJ1-2,CATSEQGYGYTF,TGTGCCACCAGTGAACAGGGGTATGGCTACACCTTC
.,.,TRBV19,TRBJ1-6,CASSILNSPLHF,TGTGCCAGTAGTATTCTCAATTCACCCCTCCACTTT
.,once,TRBV6-5,TRBJ2-5,CASSYSWRYQETQYF,TGTGCCAGCAGTTACTCTTGGCGGTACCAAGAGACCCAGTACTTC
.,.,TRBV6-1,TRBJ1-4,CASSVPGLFLEGNEKLFF,TGTGCCAGCAGTGTACCGGGCCTTTTCCTCGAGGGTAATGAAAAACTGTTTTTT
TRBD2,.,TRBV7-2,TRBJ2-1,CASSLGLASYNEQFF,TGTGCCAGCAGCTTGGGACTAGCCTCATACAATGAGCAGTTCTTC
.,.,TRBV5-4,TRBJ2-3,CASSLVRGRADTQYF,TGTGCCAGCAGCTTGGTCAGGGGCCGGGCAGATACGCAGTATTTT
TRBD1,.,TRBV24-1,TRBJ2-1,CATSGTGLGDNEQFF,TGTGCCACCAGTGGGACAGGCCTAGGGGACAATGAGCAGTTCTTC
.,.,TRBV5-1,TRBJ2-1,CASSFRHPQDNEQFF,TGCGCCAGCAGCTTCAGGCACCCTCAAGACAATGAGCAGTTCTTC
TRBD2,.,TRBV3-1/TRBV3-2,TRBJ2-7,CASSRRGGDEQYF,TGTGCCAGCAGCCGCCGCGGGGGAGACGAGCAGTACTTC
.,.,TRBV30,TRBJ1-2,CAWSYLRDSSNYGYTF,TGTGCCTGGAGTTATCTCCGGGACTCTTCTAACTATGGCTACACCTTC
.,.,TRBV28,TRBJ1-5,CASRGSNQPQHF,TGTGCCAGCCGGGGTAGCAATCAGCCCCAGCATTTT
.,.,TRBV5-1,TRBJ1-1,CASSASRGLTNTEAFF,TGCGCCAGCAGCGCTTCCAGGGGTTTAACGAACACTGAAGCTTTCTTT
.,once,TRBV6-5,TRBJ1-5,CASTWGQNNQPQHF,TGTGCCAGCACCTGGGGACAAAACAATCAGCCCCAGCATTTT
.,.,TRBV30,TRBJ1-1,CAWTIRGSRTEAFF,TGTGCCTGGACCATTAGGGGGTCAAGGACTGAAGCTTTCTTT
.,.,TRBV7-8,TRBJ2-5,CASRLARHQETQYF,TGTGCCAGTAGGCTAGCGAGGCACCAAGAGACCCAGTACTTC
TRBD1,.,TRBV3-1/TRBV3-2,TRBJ2-1,CASSPLDRAGRDEQFF,TGTGCCAGCAGCCCACTCGACAGGGCCGGACGGGATGAGCAGTTCTTC
TRBD1,.,TRBV18,TRBJ1-1,CASSPRDRGTEAFF,TGTGCCAGCTCACCCCGGGACAGGGGCACTGAAGCTTTCTTT
TRBD1,.,TRBV4-1,TRBJ2-7,CASSQTGTGGYEQYF,TGCGCCAGCAGCCAAACCGGGACAGGGGGCTACGAGCAGTACTTC
.,.,TRBV5-1,TRBJ1-6,CASSQIDRNMSPLHF,TGCGCCAGCAGCCAAATCGACAGGAATATGTCACCCCTCCACTTT
.,.,TRBV15,TRBJ1-2,CATSRDRRDSYEGYTF,TGTGCCACCAGCAGAGATCGGAGAGACAGCTATGAAGGCTACACCTTC
.,.,TRBV10-3,TRBJ2-5,CAIRPQGSDGETQYF,TGTGCCATCAGACCTCAGGGGTCGGATGGAGAGACCCAGTACTTC
TRBD2,.,TRBV11-3,TRBJ2-3,CASSITSARGTDTQYF,TGTGCCAGCAGCATAACTAGCGCCAGGGGCACAGATACGCAGTATTTT
.,.,TRBV19,TRBJ1-1,CASSISRVMNTEAFF,TGTGCCAGTAGTATTAGCAGGGTCATGAACACTGAAGCTTTCTTT
TRBD2,.,TRBV9,TRBJ2-1,CASNPLAGLNEQFF,TGTGCCAGCAACCCACTAGCGGGGCTAAATGAGCAGTTCTTC
TRBD2,.,TRBV2,TRBJ2-5,CASRETSGGTQYF,TGTGCCAGCAGGGAAACTAGCGGGGGGACCCAGTACTTC
.,once,TRBV7-9,TRBJ2-3,CASSLNPGDTQYF,TGTGCCAGCAGCTTGAACCCAGGGGATACGCAGTATTTT
TRBD1,.,TRBV28,TRBJ2-3,CASSLRGRTDTQYF,TGTGCCAGCAGTTTGAGGGGGCGAACAGATACGCAGTATTTT